This T cell receptor (beta chain) was captured by sequencing in a study of blood T cell repertoires in COVID-19. At the level of the study: Acute and convalescent COVID-19 specimens originated in the United States, Italy and Spain.

Per the study methods: Amplification with reference gene primers provided the estimates of nucleated cell counts. Assay: immunoSEQ multiplex PCR; the TCRdb copy retains only in-frame clones and omits some. V and J calls and clone size follow that table, whereas D and trimming were derived from the DNA. The sample contains 150,000 to 180,000 clones, 65% to 90% of which appear only once. This CDR3 comprises 13 residues. Trimming stripped 3 bases from V and 4 bases from J, with 7 bases between. Germline V CDR1 and CDR2: MNHNS, SASEGT. This clone was observed a handful of times. The chain has TRBV6-1 and TRBJ1-3; D call uncertain. Sequenced input: peripheral blood. The receptor was derived from a woman aged 60 to 75 with COVID-19, enrolled during active disease. This CDR3 is CASSDGPGNTIYF. In nucleotides, the CDR3 is TGTGCCAGCAGTGACGGTCCGGGAAACACCATATATTTT.